The 27 T cell receptor beta chains presented below share a single source sample, sequenced in a study of Graves' ophthalmopathy and Graves' hyperthyroidism. CDR3 regions of TCR beta were amplified from RNA transcripts. Second-round multiplex PCR came after first-round RT-PCR with HTBI primers. MiXCR was run by TCRdb on the multiplex PCR reads, yielding one entry per CDR3 protein. The sample shows 300,000 to 400,000 distinct CDR3 sequences, roughly 16% of them seen only once. Sequencing input: peripheral blood. These receptors were taken from an adult man with Graves' ophthalmopathy.

Only one count was recorded for this clonotype. The V gene is TRBV13, the J gene TRBJ2-7; the D gene is possibly TRBD1 (6 bases). This CDR3 is 12 amino acids long. V dropped 5 bases and J dropped 7 bases, with 12 bases sitting between them. Germline CDR1 PRHDT, CDR2 FYEKMQ (reference sequence). CDR3 sequence: CASSPATGEQYF. In DNA form, the CDR3 reads TGTGCCAGCAGCCCGGCAACAGGGGAGCAGTACTTC.

There are many counts of this clonotype. The chain employs TRBV11-2 and TRBJ1-2; D is uncertain. Looked up from germline, CDR1 is SGHAT and CDR2 is FQNNGV. Trimming left V 5 bases short and J 5 bases short, with 12 bases between. The CDR3 covers 13 residues. The CDR3: CASSPPVGYGYTF. Here the CDR3 DNA reads TGTGCCAGCAGCCCACCGGTTGGTTATGGCTACACCTTC.

The chain is built from TRBV20-1 and TRBJ2-7; 9 nucleotides line up with TRBD2. V gave up 5 bases and J gave up 1 base; unmatched junction bases: 6. CDR3 length: 14 amino acids. Germline V gives CDR1 DFQATT, CDR2 SNEGSKA (reference sequence). The CDR3 DNA follows: TGCAGTGCTGACCTGAGCGGGAGGTCCTACGAGCAGTACTTC. Translation gives CSADLSGRSYEQYF.

This clonotype has at least ten counts. The V call is TRBV7-8, the J call TRBJ1-5; no firm D call. The V and J ends lost 3 bases and 3 bases respectively, with 9 bases between them. The V gene's germline CDR1 is SGHVS and CDR2 FQNEAQ. CDR3 length: 14 amino acids. The CDR3: CASSFNGNNQPQHF. The CDR3 region has the DNA TGTGCCAGCAGCTTCAACGGGAACAATCAGCCCCAGCATTTT.

Many counts were recorded for this clonotype. The CDR3 bases are TGCGCCAGCAGCCAAGGGATCACTTCACCCCTCCACTTT. Its translation is CASSQGITSPLHF. This sequence joins TRBV4-1 and TRBJ1-6, with D uncertain. This CDR3 contains 13 residues. V was shortened by 1 base and J by 9 bases, with 7 bases between the two germline ends. The germline CDR1 and CDR2 sequences are MGHRA and YSYEKL.

This chain's CDR3 is CASSPLLSGELFF. The CDR3 DNA reads as TGTGCCAGCAGTCCCCTATTGTCCGGGGAGCTGTTTTTT. The rearrangement links TRBV7-2 to TRBJ2-2; D is ambiguous. This CDR3 comprises 13 residues. The germline V and J ends were trimmed by 6 bases and 6 bases, with 11 bases remaining between them. Germline CDR1 is SGHTA and CDR2 is FQGNSA.

This clonotype was counted at least ten times. The chain recombines TRBV6-2 or TRBV6-3 with TRBJ1-1; possible D gene TRBD1, 6 bases. This CDR3 region has 14 residues. The V end lost 4 bases, the J end lost 6 bases, and 15 bases lay between the germline ends. The germline V gene encodes CDR1 MNHEY and CDR2 SVGEGT. CDR3 sequence reads: CASSSRGARAEAFF. DNA for the CDR3: TGTGCCAGCAGTTCCCGGGGGGCCAGGGCTGAAGCTTTCTTT.

This clonotype has ten or more counts. The chain is built from TRBV7-9 and TRBJ2-5; D is ambiguous. The length of the CDR3 is 13 residues. V lost 4 bases, J lost 4 bases, and 10 bases lay in between. Germline CDR1 reads SEHNR; CDR2 reads FQNEAQ (reference sequence). CDR3 coding DNA: TGTGCCAGCAGCTCCGGTTCGGGAGAGACCCAGTACTTC. As protein: CASSSGSGETQYF.

This clonotype was counted ten times or more. The chain has TRBV27 and TRBJ2-5; 13 bases line up with TRBD2. Trimming cost V 5 bases and J 4 bases; bases outside gene matches: 4. The CDR3 length is 15 residues. Germline lookup yields CDR1 MNHEY and CDR2 SMNVEV (reference sequence). The CDR3 is CASSAGLAGRETQYF. DNA of the CDR3: TGTGCCAGCAGTGCGGGACTAGCGGGGAGAGAGACCCAGTACTTC.

The sample holds many counts of this clonotype. This rearrangement joins TRBV7-6 to TRBJ1-6; no clear D gene. The CDR3 consists of 14 residues. CDR1 is SGHVS, CDR2 FNYEAQ, per germline. V was cut by 6 bases and J by 0 bases, with 6 bases left in between. CDR3 DNA sequence: TGTGCCAGCAGTCCAAGCTCCTATAATTCACCCCTCCACTTT. Protein sequence: CASSPSSYNSPLHF.

V and J are TRBV12-5 and TRBJ1-3, with D possibly TRBD1 on 5 matching bases. This CDR3 is built from 16 residues. Germline CDR1 and CDR2: LGHNT and FRNRAP. Trimming removed 0 bases from V and 4 bases from J, with 13 bases in between. The chain's CDR3 is CASGLVLGTSGNTIYF. The CDR3 coding sequence is TGTGCTAGTGGTTTGGTACTTGGGACTTCCGGAAACACCATATATTTT.

Many counts were recorded for this clonotype. This chain links TRBV27 with TRBJ2-7; D gene uncertain. With 6 bases removed from V and 2 bases from J, the gap between germline ends came to 14 bases. The CDR3 spans 14 residues. CDR1 is MNHEY, CDR2 SMNVEV, per germline (reference sequence). CDR3 loop: CASRLSRLTYEQYF. Written as DNA, the CDR3 is TGTGCCAGCAGACTTAGTAGGTTAACCTACGAGCAGTACTTC.

This clonotype was seen many times. This sequence joins TRBV7-9 and TRBJ2-7; 8 bases fit TRBD1. This CDR3 is 15 amino acids long. Germline CDR1 SEHNR, CDR2 FQNEAQ (reference sequence). The junction had 11 bases not matched to a gene; V was cut back by 3 bases and J by 7 bases. The CDR3 region is CASSFPGQGVGEQYF. The DNA for the CDR3 is TGTGCCAGCAGCTTTCCTGGACAGGGAGTGGGGGAGCAGTACTTC.

This clonotype was counted at least ten times. The rearrangement uses TRBV12-3 or TRBV12-4 and TRBJ1-5; no clear D. The CDR3 covers 14 residues. V was trimmed by 6 bases and J by 6 bases, leaving 15 bases between them. CDR3 sequence: CASRGTETGQPQHF. Here the CDR3 DNA reads TGTGCCAGCAGGGGTACCGAGACTGGTCAGCCCCAGCATTTT.

The sample holds many counts of this clonotype. The chain couples TRBV20-1 to TRBJ1-2; the D gene is possibly TRBD1 (5 bases). Trimming took 3 bases from V and 6 from J, leaving 14 bases between them. From germline, CDR1 is DFQATT and CDR2 SNEGSKA (reference sequence). The CDR3 consists of 13 residues. The CDR3 protein is CSASVSGIDGYTF. The CDR3 nucleotides read TGCAGTGCTAGCGTCTCAGGGATAGATGGCTACACCTTC.

This clonotype was seen repeatedly, ten times or more. This chain uses TRBV28 with TRBJ2-7; 13 positions match TRBD2. Losses at the gene ends were 4 bases for V and 5 bases for J; bases not matched to a gene: 8. This CDR3 has 16 residues. CDR1 is MDHEN, CDR2 SYDVKM, per germline. This CDR3 reads CASSSTGLAGEDEQYF. CDR3 in DNA: TGTGCCAGCAGTTCTACCGGACTAGCGGGAGAAGACGAGCAGTACTTC.

This clonotype showed up many times. This chain joins TRBV18 and TRBJ2-5, with TRBD2 matching 10 bases. V dropped 2 bases and J dropped 2; count of bases not matched to a gene: 5. CDR1 KGHSH and CDR2 LQKENI come from the germline V gene. This CDR3 has 16 amino acids. In DNA, the CDR3 is TGTGCCAGCTCACCAGGAACTAGCGGGGCTCAAGAGACCCAGTACTTC. Its protein product is CASSPGTSGAQETQYF.

V usage is TRBV28 and J usage is TRBJ1-2; D call uncertain. CDR3 length: 14 residues. Germline loops: CDR1 MDHEN, CDR2 SYDVKM. The germline V and J ends were trimmed by 3 bases and 3 bases, with 11 bases remaining between them. CDR3 nucleotides: TGTGCCAGCAGTTTGTTACTAGGAGACTATGGCTACACCTTC. It yields the protein CASSLLLGDYGYTF.

This clonotype was observed many times. The V gene is TRBV5-1, the J gene TRBJ2-5; D not resolved. Trimming removed 5 bases at V and 1 base at J, with 12 bases between. CDR3 size: 14 residues. Looked up from germline, CDR1 is SGHRS and CDR2 is YFSETQ. The CDR3 coding sequence is TGCGCCAGCAGGGCTGGAACACTCCAAGAGACCCAGTACTTC. Amino acids: CASRAGTLQETQYF.

This clonotype has at least ten counts. The V and J genes are TRBV5-1 and TRBJ2-2; D may be TRBD1 (5 bases). Trimming pared 5 bases from V and 5 bases from J, leaving 16 bases between. The CDR3 covers 15 residues. Germline CDR1 and CDR2: SGHRS and YFSETQ. CDR3 nucleotide sequence: TGCGCCAGCAGGTCCCAGGGCTCCAGTACCGGGGAGCTGTTTTTT. Translated: CASRSQGSSTGELFF.

The J gene is TRBJ2-5, the V gene TRBV28; the D is unclear. Germline lookup yields CDR1 MDHEN and CDR2 SYDVKM. The CDR3 consists of 15 residues. V shed 2 bases and J shed 1 base, with 11 bases lying between them. For the CDR3, the DNA is TGTGCCAGCAGTTTACCCCGACACGTCCAAGAGACCCAGTACTTC. It translates to CASSLPRHVQETQYF.

This clonotype occurred many times. The J gene is TRBJ1-1, the V gene TRBV11-2; D is possibly TRBD1 (5 bases). The CDR3 has 14 residues. Trimming stripped 4 bases from V and 6 bases from J, with 15 bases between. CDR1 and CDR2 from the germline V gene are SGHAT and FQNNGV. The CDR3 DNA is TGTGCCAGCAGCTCCCGACAGAGTGACGCTGAAGCTTTCTTT. This gives the protein CASSSRQSDAEAFF.

This chain connects TRBV18 to TRBJ1-2; 11 bases align to TRBD1. Germline V gives CDR1 KGHSH, CDR2 LQKENI. V shed 3 bases, J shed 7 bases, and the junction held 4 bases outside the gene matches. The CDR3 runs 14 residues. CDR3 nucleotides: TGTGCCAGCTCACCGGGACAGGGGGAAGGTGGCTACACCTTC. It encodes CASSPGQGEGGYTF.

The V call is TRBV12-3 or TRBV12-4, the J call TRBJ1-1, with 11 positions matching TRBD1. Trimming cost V 6 bases and J 4 bases; bases outside gene matches: 7. CDR3 size: 15 residues. CDR3 loop: CASSSGGTGGTEAFF. The CDR3 DNA sequence: TGTGCCAGCAGCTCAGGTGGGACAGGGGGCACTGAAGCTTTCTTT.

The DNA for the CDR3 is TGCAGTGCTAGCGGTGGGCAGGGTTCGTCCGACGAGCAGTACTTC. Translating gives CSASGGQGSSDEQYF. The chain has TRBV20-1 and TRBJ2-7; perhaps TRBD1 as D (5 bases). The CDR3 has 15 residues. Trimming took off 3 bases at V and 5 bases at J, with 20 bases between the two ends. In germline, CDR1 is DFQATT, CDR2 SNEGSKA (reference sequence).

This clonotype was seen at least ten times. The rearrangement links TRBV12-3 or TRBV12-4 to TRBJ1-5, with 7 bases identical to TRBD1. J gave up 0 bases and V 5 bases, and 4 bases lay outside the gene matches. This CDR3 is built from 15 residues. This CDR3 reads CASSLRDSSNQPQHF. The CDR3 DNA follows: TGTGCCAGCAGTCTGAGGGACAGTAGCAATCAGCCCCAGCATTTT.

This clonotype showed up many times. The chain couples TRBV20-1 to TRBJ1-5; 12 bases agree with TRBD1. The CDR3 has 16 amino acids. J lost 5 bases, V lost 6 bases, and 11 bases had no gene match. CDR1 is DFQATT, CDR2 SNEGSKA, per germline (reference sequence). The CDR3 here is CSALSPGQGADQPQHF. DNA of the CDR3: TGCAGTGCCTTATCACCGGGACAGGGGGCCGATCAGCCCCAGCATTTT.